The 12 T cell receptor beta chains presented below share a single source sample, sequenced in a study of CD8 T cells in ankylosing spondylitis. Their antigen targets remain unknown. In TCRdb, the 5' RACE reads were re-called with MiXCR into one record per CDR3 protein. The sample contains about 420,000 distinct CDR3 sequences, 20% to 25% of which appear only once. Regarding the study as a whole: A TCR beta motif of under ten highly homologous variants seemed to mark ankylosing spondylitis blood.

The sequenced sample consisted of blood, either unsorted or a sorted T cell fraction (not recorded which). The receptors stem from a male donor with ankylosing spondylitis.

This clonotype was found a few times. V gene TRBV2 combines with J gene TRBJ1-5, with D maybe TRBD1 (6 bases). Germline CDR1 SNHLY, CDR2 FYNNEI. Deletions cut 5 bases from V and 7 bases from J, with 12 bases between. The CDR3 runs 13 residues. This CDR3 is CASSRDTTQPQHF. CDR3 coding DNA: TGTGCCAGCAGTAGGGACACCACCCAGCCCCAGCATTTT. The whole variable domain, filled in from reference TRBV2 and TRBJ1-5, reads EPEVTQTPSHQVTQMGQEVILRCVPISNHLYFYWYRQILGQKVEFLVSFYNNEISEKSEIFDDQFSVERPDGSNFTLKIRSTKLEDSAMYFCASSRDTTQPQHFGDGTRLSIL.

This clonotype was counted many times. V gene TRBV6-2 or TRBV6-3 combines with J gene TRBJ1-1; D unresolved. The CDR3 consists of 15 residues. With 2 bases removed from V and 0 bases from J, the gap between germline ends came to 10 bases. From germline, CDR1 is MNHEY and CDR2 SVGEGT. CDR3 region: CASSYALNVNTEAFF. The DNA of the CDR3 is TGTGCCAGCAGTTACGCGCTCAACGTGAACACTGAAGCTTTCTTT.

In this sample, this clonotype turned up a few times. The chain recombines TRBV9 with TRBJ2-3, with D unresolved. Trimming stripped 5 bases from V and 5 bases from J, with 18 bases between. Per the germline V gene, CDR1 is SGDLS and CDR2 is YYNGEE. This CDR3 region has 15 residues. CDR3 sequence reads: CASRLIRSLGDTQYF. CDR3 nucleotides: TGTGCCAGCAGATTGATTAGGTCATTAGGAGATACGCAGTATTTT.

The gene calls are TRBV25-1 and TRBJ2-7, with a weak D call TRBD1 (6 bases). The CDR3 length is 16 residues. CDR1 is MGHDK, CDR2 SYGVNS, per germline. V was trimmed by 3 bases and J by 3 bases, leaving 18 bases between them. The chain's CDR3 is CASSELDRWCFYEQYF. The CDR3 DNA follows: TGTGCCAGCAGTGAGTTGGACAGATGGTGCTTCTACGAGCAGTACTTC.

This clonotype was seen a handful of times. The chain couples TRBV29-1 to TRBJ1-2, with a weak D call TRBD1 (6 bases). Per the germline V gene, CDR1 is SQVTM and CDR2 is ANQGSEA. V was clipped by 5 bases and J by 7 bases, with 17 bases between them. The CDR3 totals 13 residues. CDR3 sequence: CSVSPGERRGYTF. CDR3 nucleotide sequence: TGCAGCGTTTCCCCAGGGGAAAGGCGTGGCTACACCTTC.

There are many counts of this clonotype. The chain recombines TRBV5-6 with TRBJ2-7; TRBD2 matches 10 bases. Germline V gene data show CDR1 as SGHDT and CDR2 as YYEEEE. This CDR3 has 16 amino acids. V trimming: 3 bases; J trimming: 4 bases; junction bases outside the gene matches: 10. Here the CDR3 DNA reads TGTGCCAGCAGCTGGCGGCTAGCGGGAGAAGAATACGAGCAGTACTTC. The encoded protein is CASSWRLAGEEYEQYF.

V is TRBV2 and J is TRBJ2-7; 11 bases fit TRBD2. The CDR3 length is 13 residues. V trimming: 8 bases; J trimming: 7 bases; junction bases outside the gene matches: 7. Germline V CDR1 and CDR2: SNHLY, FYNNEI. The CDR3 spells CASLLAGDREQYF. The CDR3 bases are TGTGCCAGCTTACTAGCGGGAGATCGAGAGCAGTACTTC.

The chain employs TRBV6-6 and TRBJ2-7; D is perhaps TRBD2 (6 bases). CDR3 size: 13 residues. From germline, CDR1 is MNHNY and CDR2 SVGAGI (reference sequence). V was pared by 2 bases and J by 3 bases, with 8 bases between. The CDR3 sequence is CASSYGGIYEQYF. The CDR3 coding sequence is TGTGCCAGCAGTTACGGGGGGATCTACGAGCAGTACTTC.

This chain uses TRBV28 with TRBJ2-1, with TRBD1 identical over 11 bases. The germline gives CDR1 MDHEN, CDR2 SYDVKM. V shed 5 bases and J 5 bases; nucleotides not matched to a gene: 8. The length of the CDR3 is 16 residues. DNA for the CDR3: TGTGCCAGCAGTCCGCAGGACAGGGGGCTTCACAATGAGCAGTTCTTC. Its protein is CASSPQDRGLHNEQFF.

At least ten counts were recorded for this clonotype. This chain links TRBV5-1 with TRBJ2-1; D unresolved. Trimming cost V 4 bases and J 5 bases, with 10 bases left between them. The CDR3 runs to 13 residues. The V gene's germline CDR1 is SGHRS and CDR2 YFSETQ. The CDR3 is CASSGRTDNEQFF. CDR3 DNA sequence: TGCGCCAGCAGCGGAAGGACGGACAATGAGCAGTTCTTC. Drawing the rest from reference TRBV5-1 and TRBJ2-1, the complete variable domain is KAGVTQTPRYLIKTRGQQVTLSCSPISGHRSVSWYQQTPGQGLQFLFEYFSETQRNKGNFPGRFSGRQFSNSRSEMNVSTLELGDSALYLCASSGRTDNEQFFGPGTRLTVL.

The J gene is TRBJ1-6, the V gene TRBV6-5; D is possibly TRBD1 (5 bases). With 0 bases removed from V and 2 bases from J, the gap between germline ends came to 14 bases. CDR1 and CDR2 (germline): MNHEY, SVGAGI. CDR3 size: 18 residues. CDR3 in amino acids: CASSYSTGGRAYNSPLHF. DNA for the CDR3: TGTGCCAGCAGTTACTCGACGGGGGGACGGGCCTATAATTCACCCCTCCACTTT.

This clonotype was seen only a few times. This chain uses TRBV4-3 with TRBJ2-2, with TRBD2 identical over 8 bases. The ends lost 2 bases at V and 4 bases at J; junction bases unmatched: 6. The CDR3 loop spans 16 amino acids. Germline V lookup: CDR1 LGHNA, CDR2 YSLEER. The CDR3, as DNA: TGCGCCAGCAGCCAATTCAGCGGGAGAGGCACCGGGGAGCTGTTTTTT. Residues: CASSQFSGRGTGELFF.